This entry concerns a single T cell receptor (beta chain). The V end was cut by 1 base, the J end by 4 bases, with 14 bases between. Germline CDR1 SGHVS, CDR2 FNYEAQ. This CDR3 is 16 amino acids long. The data are from a study of T cell changes during pregnancy in multiple sclerosis. Using immunoSEQ multiplex PCR, the repertoire was profiled, and TCRdb retains in-frame clones only, with some absent. The sample has about 54,000 clones, around 89% seen once; the top ten hold around 0.57%. The specimen comprised CD4+ T cells from peripheral blood mononuclear cells, sampled in the first trimester of pregnancy. V is TRBV7-6 and J is TRBJ2-1; D call uncertain. The receptor's source is a female donor with multiple sclerosis, enrolled in a pregnancy study. The CDR3 DNA follows: TGTGCCAGCAGCTTAGAGAGACTGCCAACTTACAATGAGCAGTTCTTC. It translates to CASSLERLPTYNEQFF.